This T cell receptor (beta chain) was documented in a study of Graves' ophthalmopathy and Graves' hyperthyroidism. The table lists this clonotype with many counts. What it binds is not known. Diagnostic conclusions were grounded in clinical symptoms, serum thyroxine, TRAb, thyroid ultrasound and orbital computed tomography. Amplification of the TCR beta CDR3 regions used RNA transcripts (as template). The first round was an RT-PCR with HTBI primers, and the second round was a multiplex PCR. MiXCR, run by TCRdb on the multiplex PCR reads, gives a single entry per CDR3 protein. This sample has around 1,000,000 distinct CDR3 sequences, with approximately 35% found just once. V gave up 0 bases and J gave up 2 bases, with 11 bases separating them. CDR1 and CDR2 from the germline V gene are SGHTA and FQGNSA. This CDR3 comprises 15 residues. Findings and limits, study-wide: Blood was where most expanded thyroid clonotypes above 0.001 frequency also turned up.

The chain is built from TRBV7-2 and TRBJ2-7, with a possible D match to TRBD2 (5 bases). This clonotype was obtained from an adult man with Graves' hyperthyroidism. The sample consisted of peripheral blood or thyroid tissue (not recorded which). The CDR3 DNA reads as TGTGCCAGCAGCTTAGCGGCAGGAGGAGCCTACGAGCAGTACTTC. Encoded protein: CASSLAAGGAYEQYF. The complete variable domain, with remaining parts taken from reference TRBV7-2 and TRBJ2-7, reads GAGVSQSPSNKVTEKGKDVELRCDPISGHTALYWYRQSLGQGLEFLIYFQGNSAPDKSGLPSDRFSAERTGGSVSTLTIQRTQQEDSAVYLCASSLAAGGAYEQYFGPGTRLTVT.